This entry features one T cell receptor (beta chain) sequence. This clonotype was observed a handful of times. It has no known antigen specificity. Base quality data are lacking; no much larger clone is found one base away. The data are from a study of blood T cells in healthy people across ages (dated by TCRdb to between 2015 and 2016). The study in broad terms: Template switching captured roughly one uniquely barcoded TCR beta cDNA molecule per two T cells in model experiments. The study measured age-related changes in TCR beta repertoire diversity using deep sequencing normalized with unique cDNA molecular identifiers. Four age groups were formed from the donors: young (average 16 years), middle-aged (approximately 42), aged (under 70) and long-lived (about 80). To avoid experimental bias, donors of different ages were randomly spread across the sequencing lanes. Using the same blood draw, the study looked at two additional independent replicas of 1 million unique cDNA reads for two donors, one aged 18 to 30 and the other aged 80 or older.

Library generation was performed with 5' RACE. Sequencing used an Illumina HiSeq 2500. A second PCR of roughly 6 to 11 cycles was run with a J-beta primer mix and a sample-barcoded 5' primer. Each TCR beta cDNA molecule received a unique molecular identifier from a template-switch 5' adaptor carrying 12 random nucleotides. Each sample yielded at least 2.5 million CDR3-containing paired-end reads. The Mint cDNA synthesis kit, primed by a TRBC-specific oligonucleotide, was used to synthesize first-strand cDNA from all RNA. All cDNA was treated with uracil-DNA glycosylase and then went through a first 18-cycle PCR with the universal primers M1SS and BC2_uni_R. Under the source paper's analysis protocol: For normalization, 1 million high-quality reads, each with a distinct molecular identifier, were randomly selected from each sample. Instead of being binned into consensus sequences, reads with shared molecular identifiers were discarded. CDR3 identification, clonotype clustering and error correction used MiTCR with a Q25 quality threshold and the strictest error-elimination algorithm. A nonparametric unseen species model with Euler transformation was used to estimate lower-bound total TCR beta diversity. TCRdb cleaned the public reads at Q25 with fastp, built clones with MiXCR and kept in-frame beta chains. Records with the same CDR3 protein are collapsed into one entry carrying the most frequent genes and DNA. The V and J calls were determined by TCRdb, not by the authors. In all, the sample holds about 570,000 distinct CDR3 sequences, and about 26% of those were seen once. Jointly, the top ten make up around 20% of the sample.

The approximately 39 donors, aged roughly 6 to 95 years, were systemically healthy Caucasian individuals from Russia. Ten milliliters of peripheral blood were drawn from each donor into EDTA-treated Vacutainer tubes. Ficoll-Paque density-gradient centrifugation was used to isolate PBMCs, with at least 6.5 million per sample. Trizol reagent was used to extract total RNA from the PBMCs, yielding at least 6 micrograms per sample. For every donor, an aliquot of PBMCs went through flow cytometry to measure the percentages of naive CD45RAhigh/CD27high T cells. The V and J ends are trimmed by 6 bases and 5 bases, leaving 19 bases between them. The CDR3 runs 15 residues from the cysteine to the phenylalanine. The CDR3 DNA has 45 bases and is translated from base 1. The germline V gene (reference sequence) specifies LGHDT as CDR1 and YNNKEL as CDR2. Overall results and qualifications from the work: Estimates of total diversity based on one million sequenced T cells were considered lower bounds and underestimates. Compared with the aged group, the long-lived group had more naive CD4+ T cells, fewer expanded clones and increased TCR diversity, suggesting age selection. Because the CMV infection status of the donors was unknown, age-related changes in expanded clonotypes may potentially have been confounded. A strong correlation was found between observed TCR beta diversity and the percentage of naive T cells measured by flow cytometry. Since profiling was done on bulk unsorted PBMCs, naive and antigen-experienced compartments could not be conclusively compared. Observed TCR beta diversity per million T cells fell roughly linearly with age, and a significant reduction was already apparent by age roughly 41.

The sequence links TRBV3-1 to TRBJ2-5; no D segment can be confidently identified. Sequencing used blood. The TCR was taken from a woman between 65 and 79 years old in good health. The base sequence is TGTGCCAGCAGGCGGACCGCGTCCGGTTGGGAGACCCAGTACTTC. This yields the protein CASRRTASGWETQYF.